These T cell receptor beta chains were read from a single sample in a study of T-cell reconstitution after alpha-beta-depleted transplantation in children. TCRdb reprocessed the PCR reads with MiXCR, giving one entry per CDR3 protein. The sample consists of 500,000 to 750,000 distinct CDR3 sequences, 25% to 30% of them appearing once. The source was PBMCs, collected before TCRalphabeta/CD19-depleted stem cell transplant. The receptors come from a boy in the first two years of life with Wiskott-Aldrich syndrome, due to receive a stem cell transplant. Each CDR3 is given with its conserved first and last residue. Fields, in order: V gene, clone size, D gene, J gene, CDR3 DNA, CDR3 protein. D genes are given only for firm matches. Clone sizes are given selectively: once, few, many, or a class where the clone is expanded.

TRBV5-1	NA	NA	TRBJ1-2	TGCGCCAGCAGCCCCCGACCGGAAGATTATGGCTACACCTTC	CASSPRPEDYGYTF
TRBV30	NA	NA	TRBJ2-7	TGTGCCTGGATGGGGCAGCTGGAGCAGTACTTC	CAWMGQLEQYF
TRBV7-8	NA	NA	TRBJ2-5	TGTGCCAGCAGGCTTAGAAGAGGTCCTCAACAAGAGACCCAGTACTTC	CASRLRRGPQQETQYF
TRBV5-1	NA	NA	TRBJ2-3	TGCGCCAGCAGCTTGTTCTCGGGAGATTCGGGAGATACGCAGTATTTT	CASSLFSGDSGDTQYF
TRBV7-2	NA	NA	TRBJ1-1	TGTGCCAGCAGCTTAACGGGTTCAGGGACAGCTTTCTTT	CASSLTGSGTAFF
TRBV12-3/TRBV12-4	NA	NA	TRBJ1-1	TGTGCCAATGATACGGACGGATACACTGAAGCTTTCTTT	CANDTDGYTEAFF
TRBV5-1	NA	NA	TRBJ2-5	TGCGCCAGCAGCACGAGCCCTCAAGAGACCCAGTACTTC	CASSTSPQETQYF
TRBV20-1	few	TRBD1	TRBJ1-2	TGCAGTGCTAGAGTCACAGGGGGCTATGGCTACACCTTC	CSARVTGGYGYTF
TRBV27	NA	TRBD1	TRBJ2-7	TGTGCCAGCAGCCCTGGGGGACAGGGGGTCTACGAGCAGTACTTC	CASSPGGQGVYEQYF
TRBV2	few	TRBD2	TRBJ2-2	TGTGCCAGCAGGCCACCGTTGGGGGGACTAGCGGGAGTGAACACCGGGGAGCTGTTTTTT	CASRPPLGGLAGVNTGELFF
TRBV6-5	few	TRBD1	TRBJ2-1	TGTGCCAGCAGTTACTCGTGGGCGAGGACAGGGACTGAGCAGTTCTTC	CASSYSWARTGTEQFF
TRBV5-1	NA	NA	TRBJ2-3	TGCGCCAGCAGCTTGGCGATAGGGAAAGGTACAGATACGCAGTATTTT	CASSLAIGKGTDTQYF
TRBV28	NA	NA	TRBJ2-7	TGTGCCAGCAGTTTAATCAGGAGTTCTGACGAGCAGTACTTC	CASSLIRSSDEQYF
TRBV6-5	NA	TRBD1	TRBJ1-2	TGTGCCAGCAGTTACTCGCTGGGACAGGGCTATGGCTACACCTTC	CASSYSLGQGYGYTF
TRBV2	NA	NA	TRBJ2-7	TGTGCCAGCACCATTCAGGGAAACTACGAGCAGTACTTC	CASTIQGNYEQYF
TRBV7-9	NA	NA	TRBJ1-1	TGTGCCAGCGGGCAGAAGGGGACTGAAGCTTTCTTT	CASGQKGTEAFF
TRBV7-3	NA	TRBD2	TRBJ2-1	TGTGCCAGCAGCTTATTTCCTAGCGGAATCGACAATGAGCAGTTCTTC	CASSLFPSGIDNEQFF
TRBV4-2	NA	TRBD2	TRBJ2-1	TGTGCCAGCAGCCAAGGTAGCGGGAGCGGGAATGAGCAGTTCTTC	CASSQGSGSGNEQFF
TRBV6-1	few	NA	TRBJ2-3	TGTGCCAGCAGGGACCGGGCTAGCGGCACAGATACGCAGTATTTT	CASRDRASGTDTQYF
TRBV29-1	NA	TRBD2	TRBJ2-3	TGCAGCGTTGAAGGGGGAGGGGCAGATACGCAGTATTTT	CSVEGGGADTQYF
TRBV7-2	NA	NA	TRBJ2-2	TGTGCCAGCAGCTTATCTAACGCGAACACCGGGGAGCTGTTTTTT	CASSLSNANTGELFF
TRBV3-1	few	NA	TRBJ2-2	TGTGCCAGCAGCCAAGGGGCGGGTAACACCGGGGAGCTGTTTTTT	CASSQGAGNTGELFF
TRBV2	few	NA	TRBJ2-7	TGTGCCAGCAGTGAGCAAGGCCCATCGAGAGAGCAGTACTTC	CASSEQGPSREQYF